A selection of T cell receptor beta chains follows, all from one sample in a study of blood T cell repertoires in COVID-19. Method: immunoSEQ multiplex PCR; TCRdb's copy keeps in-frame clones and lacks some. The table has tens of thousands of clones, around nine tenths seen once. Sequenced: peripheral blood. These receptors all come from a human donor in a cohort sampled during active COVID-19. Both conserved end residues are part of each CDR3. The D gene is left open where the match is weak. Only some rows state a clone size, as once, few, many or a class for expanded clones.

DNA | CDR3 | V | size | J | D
TGTGCCAGTAGTGGGGCAGAGACCCAGTACTTC | CASSGAETQYF | TRBV19 | . | TRBJ2-5 | .
TGTGCCAGCTCACCATCGGGGAAACCTGAAGCTTTCTTT | CASSPSGKPEAFF | TRBV18 | . | TRBJ1-1 | .
TGTGCCACCAGTGATTGGACAGGGGGCGAGGAAAAAGCTTTCTTT | CATSDWTGGEEKAFF | TRBV24-1 | . | TRBJ1-1 | TRBD1
TGTGCCAGCACCTACGGAGCGGACTACGAGCAGTACTTC | CASTYGADYEQYF | TRBV7-2 | once | TRBJ2-7 | .
TGCGCCAGCAGTCCGCACTACGAACTGGGACAGCCTTCCGAGCAGTACTTC | CASSPHYELGQPSEQYF | TRBV23-1 | . | TRBJ2-7 | TRBD1
TGTGCCTGGGGGGGACAGGGGGGTAATCAGCCCCAGCATTTT | CAWGGQGGNQPQHF | TRBV30 | . | TRBJ1-5 | TRBD1
TGTGCCAGCACCCCGGGGAGGGGAGCTAACTATGGCTACACCTTC | CASTPGRGANYGYTF | TRBV2 | . | TRBJ1-2 | .
TGTGCCAGCAGTGAAGCATCAGGCCCCTATGGCTACACCTTC | CASSEASGPYGYTF | TRBV2 | . | TRBJ1-2 | .
TGTGCCAGCAGGTGGGGATGGCCCATTAGCGTTAATGAGCAGTTCTTC | CASRWGWPISVNEQFF | TRBV5-6 | . | TRBJ2-1 | .
TGTGCCAGCAGTTTATTTCAGGGAGGAAACTATGGCTACACCTTC | CASSLFQGGNYGYTF | TRBV28 | . | TRBJ1-2 | .
TGCGCCAGCAGCCCGCGCACGGCCCGGGACAGGGGTTATGGCTACACCTTC | CASSPRTARDRGYGYTF | TRBV5-1 | . | TRBJ1-2 | TRBD1
TGCGCCAGCAGTGAGAGGCCTAGCGGGGGCCAAGAGACCCAGTACTTC | CASSERPSGGQETQYF | TRBV10-1 | . | TRBJ2-5 | TRBD2
TGTGCCAGCATCTGGGGGACTCAGTCCTTCGAGCAGTACTTC | CASIWGTQSFEQYF | TRBV2 | . | TRBJ2-7 | .
TGTGCCAGCAGTGAGGTCATTTGGGACTGGGAGGAAGAAGCTTTCTTT | CASSEVIWDWEEEAFF | TRBV6-1 | . | TRBJ1-1 | .
TGCGCCAGCAGCCCTCAACTAGCGGGGGTCTACACAGATACGCAGTATTTT | CASSPQLAGVYTDTQYF | TRBV4-1 | . | TRBJ2-3 | TRBD2
TGTGCCACCAGTGATTTGCGGGGGAAAACTTATAATTCACCCCTCCACTTT | CATSDLRGKTYNSPLHF | TRBV24-1 | . | TRBJ1-6 | .
TGTGCCAGCAGCGTTGTCGGACAAACTGAAGCTTTCTTT | CASSVVGQTEAFF | TRBV9 | . | TRBJ1-1 | .
TGCGCCAGCAGCTTGGTGGGGGCAGTCGGGGCCAACGTCCTGACTTTC | CASSLVGAVGANVLTF | TRBV5-1 | . | TRBJ2-6 | .
TGTGCCACCAGTGACCCCAGGACTAGCGGGATCCTTACGCAGTATTTT | CATSDPRTSGILTQYF | TRBV24-1 | . | TRBJ2-3 | TRBD2
TGTGCCAGTGCATTCGGCTACGAGCAGTACTTC | CASAFGYEQYF | TRBV6-5 | . | TRBJ2-7 | .
TGTGCCAGCAGCTTCAAATTGGCCCTAGCGGGGGGGTACAATGAGCAGTTCTTC | CASSFKLALAGGYNEQFF | TRBV3-1/TRBV3-2 | . | TRBJ2-1 | TRBD2
TGTGCCAGCCTCCTAGGTTCGGATCAGCCCCAGCATTTT | CASLLGSDQPQHF | TRBV2 | . | TRBJ1-5 | .
TGCGCCACGGCTCCCGACAGGGGTAGTGGCTACACCTTC | CATAPDRGSGYTF | TRBV10-1 | . | TRBJ1-2 | TRBD1
TGTGCCTCTTCGGACAGGGGAGAGACTGAAGCTTTCTTT | CASSDRGETEAFF | TRBV10-3 | . | TRBJ1-1 | TRBD1
TGTGCCAGCAGCCAAGGTCGGGACAGGCTAACCAGCTCCTACGAGCAGTACTTC | CASSQGRDRLTSSYEQYF | TRBV14 | . | TRBJ2-7 | TRBD1
TGTGCCAGCACAGCAGGGGATTGGGGTGAAAAACTGTTTTTT | CASTAGDWGEKLFF | TRBV2 | . | TRBJ1-4 | .